This T cell receptor beta chain was sequenced for a study of HIV-infected patients and healthy controls (dated by TCRdb to between 2012 and 2015). Notes on the research overall: After three months of therapy, CD4 counts in most of the 16 patients increased to a modest but significant degree while remaining below normal ranges. The CD4:CD8 ratio rose slightly, whereas CD8 counts showed no consistent shift during early therapy. An undetectable viral load was attained by 11 of 16 patients by the second bleed and by all patients after a further year of therapy. Relative to controls, total CDR3 counts per chain did not differ significantly, and patients lacked overall T-cell lymphocytopenia. The study tested whether deep TCR repertoire sequencing of HIV patients' small blood samples could capture immune perturbation and reconstitution.

This clonotype is described as medium-sized (0.01 to 0.1%). Its antigen is unknown. One base away there is no much larger clone; base qualities are not given. Reverse transcription of 400 to 650 ng RNA was performed with SuperScript III using primers directed against the alpha and beta constant regions. Alpha and beta chain libraries were generated separately via chain-specific third strand synthesis with multiplexing indices. The protocol used a single primer pair to amplify all rearrangements within a chain, which avoided primer bias, and attached molecular barcodes to each cDNA molecule. Purified cDNA was joined by T4 RNA Ligase 1 to a 5' RACE adapter carrying a random hexamer and the SP2 sequencing primer site. With slow temperature ramps used to favor optimal annealing, second strand synthesis was primed from the SP2 site with Phusion polymerase. Two random hexamer sequences, both added before amplification and joined together, made up the 12-nucleotide barcode of each molecule. A brief initial PCR introduced P5 and P7 adapter elements together with a second index, and a roughly 24-cycle amplification PCR using P5s and P7 primers was subsequently performed. The libraries went through approximately 25 PCR cycles in total, were quantified on a Qubit, were sized on a Bioanalyzer, and were diluted to around 3.7 nM. Normalized libraries were sequenced on an Illumina MiSeq with 2 x 250 paired-end kits. Into around 9.5 ul Tris-Cl, the reverse transcription reactions were eluted following cleanup on MinElute columns. The adapter ligations were run for 23 hours at 16 degrees C, and AMPure XP beads at a 1:1 ratio were afterwards used to clean them. On the authors' methods: Demultiplexed FASTQ files were processed with a modified Decombinator that output V, J, insert and barcode information. Sequences that shared a barcode but differed from the dominant sequence were discarded as errors, and original cDNA molecules were estimated by counting barcodes clustered at Levenshtein distance 3. The R packages ineq, vegan, igraph and RCytoscape were used for downstream analyses, with IMGT nomenclature and CDR3 definitions applied. The authors computed V gene usage over distinct sequences and counted each TCR a single time to avoid skew from clonal expansion. Whenever two unique CDR3 amino acid sequences within a donor differed by a single Levenshtein edit, similarity networks linked them. In the repertoires, a search was made for a compiled set of published HIV-specific CDR3s (approximately 87 alpha, some 700 beta) and CMV-specific CDR3s (roughly 13 alpha, around 230 beta). Random subsampling to size-matched repertoires showed patients' decreased diversity was not caused by their lower sequence numbers. Starting from the raw public reads, TCRdb applied fastp trimming at Q25, assembled clones with MiXCR and retained in-frame beta chains. One record per CDR3 amino acid sequence lists the most common genes and DNA. TCRdb's processing, not the authors', yielded these V and J calls. The sample table lists 4,500 to 5,500 distinct CDR3 sequences, around 5.2% of them with a count of one. 33% of the sample rests with the top ten.

Follow-up blood from HIV-infected patients was collected roughly three months, about 14 weeks, after antiretroviral therapy began. Since whole blood was used without any cell fractionation, the repertoire reflected all peripheral T cells in unsorted form. For RNA extraction, about 2.3 ml of peripheral blood was collected into Tempus tubes. Patients were deemed ineligible for enrollment if they had febrile or AIDS-related illness, tumors, hepatitis B or C coinfection, immunomodulatory therapy, recent vaccination or treatment interruptions. Residual genomic DNA was removed with the TURBO-DNase kit and globin mRNA was depleted with GLOBINclear. The CDR3 has 19 amino acids, counting the end cysteine and phenylalanine. The CDR3 DNA has 57 bases and is translated from base 1. CDR1 and CDR2 are drawn from the germline V gene: SGHVS, FQNEAQ. The junction shows trimming of 5 bases on V and 2 bases on J, and the gene matches do not reach 14 bases of it.

General findings and caveats noted by the study authors: MAIT cell alpha-chain CDR3s were present at high frequency in healthy controls but severely depleted in HIV+ repertoires. The observed differences in diversity were not explained by the slight differences in age and sex profiles between the study cohorts. A major limit on how widely the findings apply, in the view of the authors, was that only sixteen HIV-infected individuals were processed. The use of whole blood limited sequencing depth and precluded separation of the dynamics of distinct T-cell subpopulations. Eight alpha and eight beta V genes showed significantly different mean usage between HIV-infected patients and controls. Treated samples represented only about three months of therapy, a duration arguably insufficient for detecting immune reconstitution in view of low adult thymic output. Size-matched repertoire data did not replicate the apparent post-therapy recovery of the Gini index in HIV-infected patients. Compared with untreated HIV+ repertoires, healthy control repertoires had roughly threefold more distinct CDR3s and a higher Shannon diversity. Most CMV-associated CDR3s became more frequent during therapy, although their change was not significant, whereas HIV-associated CDR3s showed a significant decrease in frequency. Significantly higher mean Gini indices were seen in HIV-infected repertoires than in controls, possibly reflecting oligoclonality. Donor HLA types were not determined in the study. By Jaccard index and by the count of highly shared sequences, healthy controls shared more CDR3s between individuals than HIV+ patients did. Pairing of alpha and beta chains was not determined in the samples. Rare events from HIV-infected data received too much weight under size-matching, and comparisons were complicated by unequal numbers of distinct sequences between patients and controls.

The receptor was isolated from an adult with HIV infection. The sequencing here drew on blood, taken during antiretroviral therapy. The sequence is built from TRBV7-8 and TRBJ2-7; 14 central nucleotides agree with TRBD2. The CDR3 protein is CASSQRPGLAGAKTYEQYF. The nucleotides read TGTGCCAGCAGCCAGAGGCCGGGACTAGCGGGGGCCAAGACCTACGAGCAGTACTTC.